This passage covers 21 T cell receptor beta chains from one sample sequenced in a study of blood T cell repertoires in COVID-19. The protocol was immunoSEQ multiplex PCR, while the TCRdb copy is restricted to in-frame clones and leaves out a portion. The top ten clones hold about 11% of a sample with 150,000 to 200,000 clones, over 75% of them seen once. The source material was PBMCs or T cells enriched from blood (not recorded which). These receptors all stem from a man in his forties or fifties who had recovered from COVID-19.

The chain employs TRBV6-5 and TRBJ2-7; 7 bases are shared with TRBD1. The germline gives CDR1 MNHEY, CDR2 SVGAGI. Trimming removed 7 bases from V and 1 base from J; junction bases left unmatched: 4. The CDR3 length is 13 residues. In DNA, the CDR3 is TGTGCCAGCACCAAGGGGGCGTCCTACGAGCAGTACTTC. This codes for CASTKGASYEQYF.

This clone showed up just a few times. The chain uses TRBV29-1 and TRBJ2-1; 10 bases match TRBD2. The CDR3 is 14 amino acids. V lost 7 bases and J lost 0; bases outside the gene matches: 3. Germline assignment: CDR1 SQVTM and CDR2 ANQGSEA. CDR3 sequence: CSAGTSDSYNEQFF. CDR3 nucleotide sequence: TGCAGCGCCGGGACTAGCGACTCCTACAATGAGCAGTTCTTC.

This chain joins TRBV3-1 (or the pseudogene TRBV3-2) and TRBJ2-7; D uncertain. Trimming took off 5 bases at V and 7 bases at J, with 12 bases between the two ends. Germline CDR1 reads LGHDT; CDR2 reads YNNKEL (reference sequence). CDR3 length: 12 residues. The CDR3 is CASSFRTREQYF. In DNA form, the CDR3 reads TGTGCCAGCAGCTTCCGTACTCGAGAGCAGTACTTC.

The V gene is TRBV11-2, the J gene TRBJ1-2, with 7 bases identical to TRBD1. The CDR3 totals 12 residues. The germline V gene has CDR1 SGHAT and CDR2 FQNNGV. With V trimmed by 3 bases and J by 6 bases, 1 base remained unmatched. The CDR3 coding sequence is TGTGCCAGCAGCTTCGACAGGGATGGCTACACCTTC. This codes for CASSFDRDGYTF.

The sample holds a few counts of this clone. V and J are TRBV18 and TRBJ2-2; possibly TRBD2 for D (5 bases). Looked up from germline, CDR1 is KGHSH and CDR2 is LQKENI. Deletions cut 0 bases from V and 7 bases from J, with 9 bases between. The CDR3 length is 14 residues. CDR3 loop: CASSPPARGGELFF. In nucleotides, the CDR3 is TGTGCCAGCTCACCACCGGCTCGGGGCGGGGAGCTGTTTTTT. The whole variable domain, remainder taken from reference TRBV18 and TRBJ2-2, is NAGVMQNPRHLVRRRGQEARLRCSPMKGHSHVYWYRQLPEEGLKFMVYLQKENIIDESGMPKERFSAEFPKEGPSILRIQQVVRGDSAAYFCASSPPARGGELFFGEGSRLTVL.

The chain employs TRBV6-6 and TRBJ1-3, with D unclear. CDR1 MNHNY and CDR2 SVGAGI come from the germline V gene (reference sequence). The CDR3 covers 13 residues. V lost 6 bases to trimming and J lost 0 bases, with 6 bases between them. The CDR3: CASRRISGNTIYF. Here the CDR3 DNA reads TGTGCCAGCAGGCGGATCTCTGGAAACACCATATATTTT.

This chain connects TRBV6-5 to TRBJ2-1; a possible D gene is TRBD1 (6 bases). V was pared by 5 bases and J by 1 base, with 12 bases between. The CDR3 covers 15 residues. Looked up from germline, CDR1 is MNHEY and CDR2 is SVGAGI. The CDR3 protein is CASSNTQGSYNEQFF. The CDR3 nucleotides read TGTGCCAGCAGTAACACACAGGGTTCCTACAATGAGCAGTTCTTC.

This clone was seen a single time. The genes are TRBV6-5 and TRBJ1-2; D is undetermined. V shed 6 bases and J shed 4 bases, with 15 bases lying between them. The CDR3 has 14 amino acids. The V gene's germline CDR1 is MNHEY and CDR2 SVGAGI. The DNA of the CDR3 is TGTGCCAGCAGCCGAATAACAGAGACCTATGGCTACACCTTC. Its translation: CASSRITETYGYTF.

This clone was recorded a few times. V gene TRBV6-5 combines with J gene TRBJ2-1, with a possible D match to TRBD2 (5 bases). The CDR3 has 15 amino acids. V was clipped by 7 bases and J by 7 bases, with 20 bases between them. Germline V gives CDR1 MNHEY, CDR2 SVGAGI. The CDR3 protein is CASIRSGPTGNEQFF. CDR3 sequence (DNA): TGTGCCAGCATCCGGAGCGGACCCACGGGGAATGAGCAGTTCTTC.

V usage is TRBV18 and J usage is TRBJ1-1; D gene ambiguous. Per the germline V gene, CDR1 is KGHSH and CDR2 is LQKENI. This CDR3 has 13 residues. The germline V and J ends were trimmed by 6 bases and 1 base, with 9 bases remaining between them. CDR3 residues: CASSLKQNTEAFF. CDR3 bases: TGTGCCAGCTCGCTTAAACAGAACACTGAAGCTTTCTTT.

This chain links TRBV3-1 (or the pseudogene TRBV3-2) with TRBJ1-1, with a weak D call TRBD1 (6 bases). The ends were cut back, 0 bases at V and 4 bases at J, with 6 bases in the middle. The CDR3 covers 13 residues. Germline-derived CDR1 and CDR2 are LGHDT and YNNKEL (reference sequence). This CDR3 is CASSQEGGTEAFF. The DNA of the CDR3 is TGTGCCAGCAGCCAAGAAGGGGGCACTGAAGCTTTCTTT.

The V gene is TRBV9, the J gene TRBJ2-1; 9 nucleotides match TRBD1. CDR1 is SGDLS, CDR2 YYNGEE, per germline. After removal of 3 bases from V and 9 bases from J, the junction contained 10 bases not matched to a gene. The CDR3 covers 15 residues. This CDR3 reads CASSGRTGVPAEQFF. CDR3 nucleotides: TGTGCCAGCAGCGGGAGGACAGGGGTACCTGCTGAGCAGTTCTTC.

The chain has TRBV3-1 (or the pseudogene TRBV3-2) and TRBJ1-5, with 7 bases aligning to TRBD1. V lost 5 bases, J lost 9 bases, and 16 bases stayed unmatched. The CDR3 is 16 residues long. Looked up from germline, CDR1 is LGHDT and CDR2 is YNNKEL (reference sequence). CDR3 in DNA: TGTGCCAGCAGCAGCACTAACACAGGGGCCCAAGGGCCCCAGCATTTT. Amino acids: CASSSTNTGAQGPQHF.

The chain employs TRBV6-5 and TRBJ2-5; 7 bases map to TRBD2. CDR1 is MNHEY, CDR2 SVGAGI, per germline. This CDR3 has 16 amino acids. V lost 0 bases, J lost 3 bases, and 7 bases stayed unmatched. The CDR3 sequence: CASSYSGGGLEETQYF. In nucleotides, the CDR3 is TGTGCCAGCAGTTACTCGGGGGGGGGACTCGAAGAGACCCAGTACTTC.

The table lists this clone with a few counts. This chain uses TRBV11-1 with TRBJ1-2; 7 bases line up with TRBD1. V lost 2 bases and J lost 6; bases outside the gene matches: 9. CDR1 is SGHAT, CDR2 FQDESV, per germline (reference sequence). This CDR3 has 15 residues. The CDR3 DNA is TGTGCCAGCAGCTTAAGGACAGGACGAGAGGATGGCTACACCTTC. Translated, it gives CASSLRTGREDGYTF.

This rearrangement joins TRBV7-6 to TRBJ1-1; a weak D match, TRBD1 (5 bases). V lost 5 bases and J 1 base, leaving 8 bases between the germline ends. The CDR3 has 13 residues. Germline-derived CDR1 and CDR2 are SGHVS and FNYEAQ. CDR3 sequence reads: CASSMGGNTEAFF. DNA of the CDR3: TGTGCCAGCAGCATGGGGGGGAACACTGAAGCTTTCTTT.

This clone was seen a few times. The V gene is TRBV5-1, the J gene TRBJ2-5; 10 nucleotides match TRBD2. This CDR3 comprises 15 residues. The V segment lost 4 bases and the J segment 3 bases; nucleotides outside the gene matches: 6. The V gene's germline CDR1 is SGHRS and CDR2 YFSETQ. The CDR3 sequence is CASSGWLAGEETQYF. The DNA of the CDR3 is TGCGCCAGCAGCGGATGGCTAGCGGGGGAAGAGACCCAGTACTTC. Based on the CDR3 plus reference TRBV5-1 and TRBJ2-5, the full variable domain is KAGVTQTPRYLIKTRGQQVTLSCSPISGHRSVSWYQQTPGQGLQFLFEYFSETQRNKGNFPGRFSGRQFSNSRSEMNVSTLELGDSALYLCASSGWLAGEETQYFGPGTRLLVL.

The rearrangement links TRBV6-5 to TRBJ2-7; 10 nucleotides align to TRBD1. This CDR3 region has 12 residues. The V and J ends lost 10 bases and 3 bases, in that order; junction bases with no gene match: 3. Germline-derived CDR1 and CDR2 are MNHEY and SVGAGI. CDR3 bases: TGTGCCATCCGGGACAGGGGCTACGAGCAGTACTTC. It yields the protein CAIRDRGYEQYF.

This chain joins TRBV19 and TRBJ1-4; D remains ambiguous. V was shortened by 2 bases and J by 4 bases, with 5 bases between the two germline ends. The CDR3 sequence is 13 residues long. Per the germline V gene, CDR1 is LNHDA and CDR2 is SQIVND (reference sequence). The CDR3 spells CASSINSNEKLFF. The CDR3 DNA reads TGTGCCAGTAGTATAAACAGTAATGAAAAACTGTTTTTT. The whole variable domain, filled in from reference TRBV19 and TRBJ1-4, reads DGGITQSPKYLFRKEGQNVTLSCEQNLNHDAMYWYRQDPGQGLRLIYYSQIVNDFQKGDIAEGYSVSREKKESFPLTVTSAQKNPTAFYLCASSINSNEKLFFGSGTQLSVL.

In its sample, this clone was seen a few times. V gene TRBV6-6 combines with J gene TRBJ2-7; 12 nucleotides align to TRBD1. Germline lookup yields CDR1 MNHNY and CDR2 SVGAGI (reference sequence). V gave up 8 bases and J gave up 5 bases; unmatched junction bases: 4. This CDR3 has 13 amino acids. The CDR3 DNA is TGTGCCAGCGGGACAGGGGGCCTGGACGAGCAGTACTTC. Protein sequence: CASGTGGLDEQYF.

This clone has a single count. This chain links TRBV7-6 with TRBJ2-7; possible D gene TRBD2, 5 bases. CDR1 SGHVS and CDR2 FNYEAQ come from the germline V gene. V lost 5 bases and J 4 bases, leaving 12 bases between the germline ends. The CDR3 contains 13 residues. CDR3 in DNA: TGTGCCAGCAGCAGAGCGGTCTTATACGAGCAGTACTTC. Protein sequence: CASSRAVLYEQYF.